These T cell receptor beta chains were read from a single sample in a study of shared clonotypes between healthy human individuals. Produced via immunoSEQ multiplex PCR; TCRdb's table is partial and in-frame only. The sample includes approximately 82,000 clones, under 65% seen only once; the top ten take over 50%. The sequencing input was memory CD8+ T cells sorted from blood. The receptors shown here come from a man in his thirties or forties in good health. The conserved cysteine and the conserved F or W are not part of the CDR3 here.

CDR3aa: ASRGTGAYEQY; v_gene: TRBV28; j_gene: TRBJ2-7
CDR3aa: ASSVYSAYSYNEQF; v_gene: TRBV9; j_gene: TRBJ2-1
CDR3aa: ASSALAGEGWSTDTQY; v_gene: TRBV6-1; j_gene: TRBJ2-3
CDR3aa: ASSLLEGVDYGYT; v_gene: TRBV7-8; j_gene: TRBJ1-2
CDR3aa: ASSSSRETSGDEQF; v_gene: TRBV6-5; j_gene: TRBJ2-1
CDR3aa: ASSEVQGLAGGPSDIQY; v_gene: TRBV6-1; j_gene: TRBJ2-4
CDR3aa: ASSTGQTTEAF; v_gene: TRBV5-1; j_gene: TRBJ1-1
CDR3aa: ASKGAGGTASGAF; v_gene: TRBV5-1; j_gene: TRBJ1-1
CDR3aa: ASSLTTSGWRGSTQY; v_gene: TRBV28; j_gene: TRBJ2-5
CDR3aa: ASSFTGSEQY; v_gene: TRBV13; j_gene: TRBJ2-7
CDR3aa: ASSLYPPQGNTEAF; v_gene: TRBV27; j_gene: TRBJ1-1